This paragraph covers one TCR beta chain sequence. Its target is unknown. MiXCR was run by TCRdb on the RT-PCR reads, yielding one entry per CDR3 protein. The sample carries more than 450,000 distinct CDR3 sequences, 6% to 9% recorded once. This CDR3 contains 15 residues. Trimming removed 11 bases from V and 0 bases from J; junction bases left unmatched: 3. The germline CDR1 and CDR2 sequences are SEHNR and FQNEAQ (reference sequence). The data belong to a study of response to subunit inactivated influenza vaccine. General study points: Seasonal influenza vaccination, on each occasion, was suggested by the authors to recruit few new T cells.

Specimen: PBMCs from blood, collected 23 to 25 months after vaccination. V gene TRBV7-9 combines with J gene TRBJ2-6, with 11 bases fitting TRBD2. This clonotype originated in a man between 50 and 75 years old who received an inactivated influenza vaccine. CDR3 DNA: TGTGCCTCTGGGACTAGCGGCTCTGGGGCCAACGTCCTGACTTTC. The encoded protein is CASGTSGSGANVLTF.